Listed here are 30 T cell receptor beta chains from one sample, sequenced in a study of metastatic and nonmetastatic thyroid tumors. Nobody among the patients had been given any treatment before thyroid surgery. TCRdb used MiXCR to call clones anew from the PCR reads. The table includes 64,000 or so clones, 15% to 20% detected once. Sequencing used blood. The source is a male donor with papillary thyroid cancer or a benign thyroid nodule (not recorded which). Some clones in this sample may be carry-over from other donors' samples.

This clone was seen at least ten times. The gene calls are TRBV12-3 or TRBV12-4 and TRBJ1-1; unclear D gene. The CDR3 has 15 residues. Trimming took 3 bases from V and 4 from J, leaving 15 bases between them. CDR3 sequence: CASSFHGGSSTEAFF. CDR3 nucleotide sequence: TGTGCCAGCAGTTTTCATGGTGGTTCGAGCACTGAAGCTTTCTTT.

Turning to this clone: A read error is possible here, since a much larger clone lies one base away. At the DNA level, this CDR3 is encoded by other sequences in the same sample as well. In nucleotides, the CDR3 is TGTGCCAGCAGCCAATACCGGACAGGTCCTCTACCTTTGAACACTGAAGCTTTCTTT. It is translated as CASSQYRTGPLPLNTEAFF. This chain connects TRBV3-1 to TRBJ1-1; 7 bases line up with TRBD1. CDR3 length: 19 residues. V was clipped by 2 bases and J by 0 bases; unmatched bases: 15. In germline, CDR1 is LGHDT, CDR2 YNNKEL (reference sequence). The full variable domain, rest sourced from reference TRBV3-1 and TRBJ1-1, is DTAVSQTPKYLVTQMGNDKSIKCEQNLGHDTMYWYKQDSKKFLKIMFSYNNKELIINETVPNRFSPKSPDKAHLNLHINSLELGDSAVYFCASSQYRTGPLPLNTEAFFGQGTRLTVV.

The rearrangement links TRBV12-3 or TRBV12-4 to TRBJ2-3, with TRBD1 matching over 9 bases. The CDR3 consists of 17 residues. Trimming took 1 base from V and 9 from J; bases not matched to a gene: 14. For the CDR3, the DNA is TGTGCCAGCAGTTTAGTTTTAGGGGACAGGGACGGGAGGACGCAGTATTTT. This sequence encodes CASSLVLGDRDGRTQYF.

The chain links TRBV11-3 to TRBJ2-7, with 8 bases matching TRBD2. V lost 4 bases, J lost 3 bases, and 8 bases stayed unmatched. CDR3 length: 15 amino acids. The germline gives CDR1 SGHNT, CDR2 YENEEA. The CDR3 coding sequence is TGTGCCAGCAGCTACGGGGGGGCAATAGTCTACGAGCAGTACTTC. Amino acid sequence: CASSYGGAIVYEQYF.

In this sample, this clone turned up many times. The chain links TRBV19 to TRBJ1-1; no clear D gene. Germline V gives CDR1 LNHDA, CDR2 SQIVND (reference sequence). Trimming left V 9 bases short and J 1 base short, with 12 bases between. CDR3 size: 13 residues. In DNA form, the CDR3 reads TGTGCCAGCAGCAGGACGGGGAACACTGAAGCTTTCTTT. This translates into CASSRTGNTEAFF.

On this clone itself: A read error may be the cause here, since a much bigger clone is one base away. Other DNA sequences in the same sample also yield this CDR3. The J gene is TRBJ2-1, the V gene TRBV6-1; the match to TRBD2 covers 8 bases. There are 15 residues in the CDR3. V shed 6 bases, J shed 9 bases, and the junction held 13 bases outside the gene matches. Germline CDR1 reads MNHNS; CDR2 reads SASEGT. DNA of the CDR3: TGTGCCAGCAGCCCGGTCGCGGGAGGCAGGGGTGAGCAGTTCTTC. Its protein is CASSPVAGGRGEQFF.

This clone was seen ten or more times. This chain joins TRBV3-1 and TRBJ2-3, with D possibly being TRBD2 (6 bases). The CDR3 has 15 amino acids. Germline V gene data show CDR1 as LGHDT and CDR2 as YNNKEL (reference sequence). V lost 2 bases and J 10 bases, leaving 19 bases between the germline ends. The CDR3 spells CASSQRRDLPPSQYF. The CDR3 DNA is TGTGCCAGCAGCCAACGGCGGGACCTACCTCCGTCGCAGTATTTT.

The table lists this clone with a few counts. The chain carries TRBV6-1 and TRBJ1-2; D perhaps matches TRBD1 (5 bases). Germline CDR1 and CDR2: MNHNS and SASEGT. The CDR3 runs to 13 residues. The V end lost 6 bases, the J end lost 0 bases, and 8 bases lay between the germline ends. The CDR3 protein is CASSPGPNYGYTF. Written as DNA, the CDR3 is TGTGCCAGCAGCCCGGGACCTAACTATGGCTACACCTTC.

The sample holds a few counts of this clone. This may be a read error: a much more frequent sequence differs by one nucleotide. The chain has TRBV19 and TRBJ1-2; D is unclear. The CDR3 covers 13 residues. Germline V gene data show CDR1 as LNHDA and CDR2 as SQIVND (reference sequence). DNA of the CDR3: TGTGCCAGTAGTACCCACAGTGGGTATGTCTACACCTTC. Encoded protein: CASSTHSGYVYTF.

On this clone itself: A much bigger clone sits one base away, suggesting this may be a read error. This rearrangement joins TRBV11-1 to TRBJ2-1; a possible D gene is TRBD2 (6 bases). Trimming stripped 5 bases from V and 3 bases from J, with 23 bases between. The CDR3 is made up of 18 amino acids. The germline V gene encodes CDR1 SGHAT and CDR2 FQDESV (reference sequence). This chain's CDR3 is CASSGEGWLAYNYNEQFF. CDR3 coding DNA: TGTGCCAGCAGCGGCGAGGGGTGGCTAGCGTATAACTACAATGAGCAGTTCTTC.

This clone was recorded at least ten times. The CDR3 bases are TGTGCCAGCAGTTACTCAGGGACAGGGGATGGGGAGCAGTACTTC. Protein sequence: CASSYSGTGDGEQYF. The chain links TRBV6-5 to TRBJ2-7; 10 bases match TRBD1. With V trimmed by 0 bases and J by 7 bases, 6 bases remained unmatched. Germline CDR1 is MNHEY and CDR2 is SVGAGI. The CDR3 runs to 15 residues.

This clone was found many times. The genes are TRBV20-1 and TRBJ1-1; D not certain. V was shortened by 1 base and J by 2 bases, with 8 bases between the two germline ends. The CDR3 is 13 residues long. Per the germline V gene, CDR1 is DFQATT and CDR2 is SNEGSKA (reference sequence). CDR3 protein: CSARVVLNTEAFF. In DNA form, the CDR3 reads TGCAGTGCTAGAGTAGTATTAAACACTGAAGCTTTCTTT.

This clone has a handful of counts. This may be a read error, as it is one base from a much larger clone. The J gene is TRBJ2-3, the V gene TRBV5-1; 8 nucleotides line up with TRBD2. CDR3 length equals 15 residues. Germline assignment: CDR1 SGHRS and CDR2 YFSETQ. V trimming: 4 bases; J trimming: 4 bases; junction bases outside the gene matches: 8. The CDR3 DNA sequence: TGCGCCAGCAGCCCGGTAGCGGGACACCCAGATACGCAGTATTTT. Translation gives CASSPVAGHPDTQYF.

This clone showed up just a few times. A much larger clone lies one base from this, so it may be a read error. CDR3: CASMSSTSYDTGELFF. The CDR3 nucleotides are TGTGCCAGCATGTCTTCGACGTCTTATGACACCGGGGAGCTGTTTTTT. The rearrangement uses TRBV11-3 and TRBJ2-2; D is unresolved. Germline CDR1 and CDR2: SGHNT and YENEEA. This CDR3 is built from 16 residues. The germline V and J ends were trimmed by 7 bases and 3 bases, with 18 bases remaining between them.

This clone was counted many times. This chain connects TRBV28 to TRBJ1-2, with TRBD1 as a possible D gene (5 bases). Trimming shortened V by 6 bases and J by 4 bases, and 12 bases separated the two germline ends. Per germline, CDR1 MDHEN and CDR2 SYDVKM. This CDR3 spans 13 amino acids. In DNA, the CDR3 is TGTGCCAGCAGACCGACAGCGCTCTATGGCTACACCTTC. Protein: CASRPTALYGYTF.

The V and J genes are TRBV28 and TRBJ2-7; 8 nucleotides agree with TRBD2. CDR1 and CDR2 (germline): MDHEN, SYDVKM. There are 15 residues in the CDR3. Trimming took 7 bases from V and 4 from J; bases not matched to a gene: 12. CDR3: CASTPPGGGLYEQYF. The CDR3 DNA reads as TGTGCCAGCACCCCCCCGGGAGGGGGGTTGTACGAGCAGTACTTC.

This clone came up many times. The chain uses TRBV18 and TRBJ1-4; maybe TRBD1 (6 bases). Germline-derived CDR1 and CDR2 are KGHSH and LQKENI. The CDR3 is 16 amino acids. The V end was cut by 0 bases, the J end by 2 bases, with 10 bases between. The CDR3 DNA is TGTGCCAGCTCACCACCCCCACAGGGCACTAATGAAAAACTGTTTTTT. This gives the protein CASSPPPQGTNEKLFF.

This clone came up many times. V is TRBV6-1 and J is TRBJ2-1; no firm D call. Between the trimmed V and J ends, which lost 1 base and 1 base, there was a span of 8 bases. Germline V gene sequence: CDR1 MNHNS, CDR2 SASEGT. The CDR3 sequence is 15 residues long. CDR3 region: CASSEGGRSYNEQFF. The CDR3, as DNA: TGTGCCAGCAGTGAAGGAGGCAGATCCTACAATGAGCAGTTCTTC.

At least ten counts were recorded for this clone. V gene TRBV10-3 combines with J gene TRBJ2-3; 11 bases map to TRBD1. Germline V CDR1 and CDR2: ENHRY, SYGVKD. This CDR3 has 16 amino acids. Losses at the gene ends were 0 bases for V and 4 bases for J; bases not matched to a gene: 3. CDR3 DNA: TGTGCCATCAGTGAGTCCCCGGGACAGGGGGCAGATACGCAGTATTTT. As protein: CAISESPGQGADTQYF.

This clone came up many times. The chain links TRBV10-2 to TRBJ1-3; TRBD1 is a possible D gene (5 bases). This CDR3 contains 19 residues. Per the germline V gene, CDR1 is WSHSY and CDR2 is SAAADI. Trimming took off 0 bases at V and 0 bases at J, with 18 bases between the two ends. CDR3 DNA: TGCGCCAGCAGTGAGTCGAGCCGTCGGGGCTCAAGCTCTGGAAACACCATATATTTT. It translates to CASSESSRRGSSSGNTIYF.

This clone appeared many times. The V call is TRBV9, the J call TRBJ2-2; TRBD2 is a possible D gene (5 bases). There are 16 residues in the CDR3. V lost 1 base and J lost 0, with 10 bases in between. CDR1 SGDLS and CDR2 YYNGEE come from the germline V gene. CDR3 sequence (DNA): TGTGCCAGCAGCGTAACGGGGAGTACGAACACCGGGGAGCTGTTTTTT. Translated, it gives CASSVTGSTNTGELFF.

As regards this clone: A clone one base away is much larger, so this may be a read error. The gene calls are TRBV20-1 and TRBJ2-2; no firm D call. Trimming took 5 bases from V and 2 from J, leaving 9 bases between them. This CDR3 comprises 13 residues. Looked up from germline, CDR1 is DFQATT and CDR2 is SNEGSKA (reference sequence). The CDR3 loop reads CSASQINTGELFF. For the CDR3, the DNA is TGCAGTGCTTCCCAAATTAACACCGGGGAGCTGTTTTTT.

With respect to this clone: Since a much larger clone is just one base distant, this may be a read error. The final CDR3 position lacks the conserved phenylalanine or tryptophan, pointing to a likely read error. The DNA is left out, because the CDR3 cannot be placed on it with certainty; the CDR3 is given as TCRdb lists it. This chain uses TRBV9 with TRBJ2-6; the table's TRBD1 call for D was not verified on the DNA. Germline CDR1 and CDR2: SGDLS and YYNGEE. The CDR3 is 8 residues long, ends included. CDR3 region: CASSPCDG.

This clone came up many times. The J gene is TRBJ1-2, the V gene TRBV12-3 or TRBV12-4; weak D call: TRBD1 (6 bases). The CDR3 length is 15 residues. Trimming removed 1 base at V and 4 bases at J, with 13 bases between. The DNA of the CDR3 is TGTGCCAGCAGTTTAGGGGCAGGGGAGATCTATGGCTACACCTTC. The encoded protein is CASSLGAGEIYGYTF.

A note on this clone: One junction end disagrees with the germline gene, perhaps due to a read error. The chain couples TRBV4-1 to TRBJ1-5; D might be TRBD1 (5 bases). The V gene's germline CDR1 is MGHRA and CDR2 YSYEKL. The CDR3 has 14 amino acids. CDR3 bases: TGCGCCAGCATCCAAGATCAGGGAAATCATCCCCAGCATTTT. It yields the protein CASIQDQGNHPQHF.

This clone has ten or more counts. With a much larger clone just one base away, this may be a read error. Other DNA sequences in this sample translate to the same CDR3. The chain is built from TRBV2 and TRBJ2-4; a possible D gene is TRBD1 (5 bases). The CDR3 has 15 residues. V gave up 8 bases and J gave up 0 bases, with 14 bases separating them. In germline, CDR1 is SNHLY, CDR2 FYNNEI. CDR3 sequence: CASDGQGLAKNIQYF. The CDR3 region has the DNA TGTGCCAGCGACGGGCAGGGCCTAGCCAAAAACATTCAGTACTTC.

The table lists this clone with many counts. V is TRBV7-9 and J is TRBJ2-2, with a possible D match to TRBD2 (5 bases). The length of the CDR3 is 14 residues. V was trimmed by 2 bases and J by 5 bases, leaving 9 bases between them. Germline CDR1 SEHNR, CDR2 FQNEAQ (reference sequence). CDR3 coding DNA: TGTGCCAGCAGCTTACTAAGCGGAACCGGGGAGCTGTTTTTT. The encoded protein is CASSLLSGTGELFF.

This clone appeared many times. This chain joins TRBV7-9 and TRBJ1-1; D gene unclear. In germline, CDR1 is SEHNR, CDR2 FQNEAQ (reference sequence). CDR3 length equals 11 residues. Trimming cost V 4 bases and J 2 bases, with 2 bases left between them. The CDR3 sequence: CASSSNTEAFF. The CDR3 DNA reads TGTGCCAGCAGCTCCAACACTGAAGCTTTCTTT.

The table lists this clone with many counts. The chain uses TRBV20-1 and TRBJ2-3; 9 nucleotides line up with TRBD2. The CDR3 length is 14 residues. V lost 4 bases and J lost 7; bases outside the gene matches: 9. Germline V gene data show CDR1 as DFQATT and CDR2 as SNEGSKA (reference sequence). CDR3 sequence: CSATGASGIYTQYF. The CDR3 coding sequence is TGCAGTGCTACTGGGGCTAGCGGGATATATACGCAGTATTTT.

This clone was seen repeatedly, ten times or more. In the same sample, other DNA sequences code for this CDR3. The rearrangement links TRBV19 to TRBJ1-5, with 9 bases that match TRBD1. Germline CDR1 LNHDA, CDR2 SQIVND (reference sequence). V was clipped by 9 bases and J by 2 bases; unmatched bases: 5. The length of the CDR3 is 14 residues. The CDR3 here is CASRDRERNQPQHF. DNA for the CDR3: TGTGCCAGCCGGGACAGGGAGCGCAATCAGCCCCAGCATTTT.